One sample yielded the 28 T cell receptor beta chains listed below, sequenced in a study of cytomegalovirus exposure and HLA in healthy donors. Primers included in the PCR were 60 Vbeta and 13 Jbeta primers. Profiling relied on immunoSEQ multiplex PCR, and the TCRdb table lists in-frame clones only, not all of them. The sample yields approximately 150,000 clones, approximately 82% seen once. Sequencing was carried out using PBMCs. These TCRs come from a man aged 18 to 30 in good health and CMV-seropositive.

This chain links TRBV28 with TRBJ2-7, with a possible D match to TRBD2 (5 bases). The CDR3 is 13 amino acids. CDR1 and CDR2 from the germline V gene are MDHEN and SYDVKM. V lost 5 bases, J lost 4 bases, and 12 bases lay in between. The CDR3 reads CASSTGAAYEQYF. CDR3 bases: TGTGCCAGCAGTACCGGAGCGGCTTACGAGCAGTACTTC.

This clone was found once. The gene calls are TRBV7-2 and TRBJ2-5; D unclear. The CDR3 loop spans 13 amino acids. V shed 6 bases and J shed 4 bases, with 12 bases lying between them. Germline values: CDR1 SGHTA, CDR2 FQGNSA. The CDR3 nucleotides are TGTGCCAGCAGAGGCGGCCAGCTAGAGACCCAGTACTTC. Amino acid sequence: CASRGGQLETQYF.

The chain carries TRBV29-1 and TRBJ1-2, with 7 nucleotides matching TRBD1. Germline lookup yields CDR1 SQVTM and CDR2 ANQGSEA. The length of the CDR3 is 12 residues. The V segment lost 6 bases and the J segment 8 bases; nucleotides outside the gene matches: 9. The CDR3 DNA follows: TGCAGCGTGCCCCGGACAGGAAGGGGCTACACCTTC. It yields the protein CSVPRTGRGYTF.

The chain employs TRBV2 and TRBJ1-2, with 8 bases matching TRBD1. Unmatched junction bases numbered 10, after V lost 1 base and J lost 6 bases. The CDR3 covers 16 residues. From germline, CDR1 is SNHLY and CDR2 FYNNEI. The CDR3 region has the DNA TGTGCCAGCAGTGAAGGCTGGCCAGGGGGCACGGATGGCTACACCTTC. The encoded protein is CASSEGWPGGTDGYTF.

V is TRBV28 and J is TRBJ2-7; D gene uncertain. Trimming shortened V by 2 bases and J by 3 bases, and 5 bases separated the two germline ends. Germline V gene data show CDR1 as MDHEN and CDR2 as SYDVKM. This CDR3 is 12 amino acids long. The CDR3 loop reads CASSLLFYEQYF. CDR3 nucleotide sequence: TGTGCCAGCAGTTTACTGTTCTACGAGCAGTACTTC.

This clone was recorded only once. The chain employs TRBV19 and TRBJ2-1, with 9 bases identical to TRBD2. Germline V CDR1 and CDR2: LNHDA, SQIVND (reference sequence). V lost 5 bases to trimming and J lost 0 bases; unmatched junction nucleotides: 2. CDR3 length equals 15 residues. DNA for the CDR3: TGTGCCAGTAGTTCTAGCGGGACCTCCTACAATGAGCAGTTCTTC. Translated: CASSSSGTSYNEQFF.

This chain uses TRBV2 with TRBJ1-4; 7 bases line up with TRBD1. The germline V gene has CDR1 SNHLY and CDR2 FYNNEI. V was clipped by 4 bases and J by 8 bases; unmatched bases: 13. The CDR3 runs to 16 residues. The CDR3 DNA sequence: TGTGCCAGCAGTGGGGCCGGGACAGTGTTAGGCGAAAAACTGTTTTTT. This gives the protein CASSGAGTVLGEKLFF.

This chain links TRBV7-2 with TRBJ1-5, with 8 positions matching TRBD1. Unmatched junction bases numbered 6, after V lost 1 base and J lost 10 bases. Per the germline V gene, CDR1 is SGHTA and CDR2 is FQGNSA. This CDR3 region has 14 residues. CDR3 region: CASSLGAGGTPQHF. The CDR3 DNA sequence: TGTGCCAGCAGCTTAGGGGCAGGGGGCACACCCCAGCATTTT.

The chain recombines TRBV30 with TRBJ2-7, with 10 bases fitting TRBD2. CDR1 and CDR2 from the germline V gene are GTSNPN and SVGIG (reference sequence). V lost 3 bases, J lost 5 bases, and 13 bases stayed unmatched. The CDR3 length is 16 residues. The CDR3 DNA reads as TGTGCCTGGAGGCGACTAGCGGGCTCAGCGGGAGACGAGCAGTACTTC. It is translated as CAWRRLAGSAGDEQYF. Based on the CDR3 plus reference TRBV30 and TRBJ2-7, the full variable domain is SQTIHQWPATLVQPVGSPLSLECTVEGTSNPNLYWYRQAAGRGLQLLFYSVGIGQISSEVPQNLSASRPQDRQFILSSKKLLLSDSGFYLCAWRRLAGSAGDEQYFGPGTRLTVT.

This chain connects TRBV6-4 to TRBJ2-7; tentative D call: TRBD2 (7 bases). Per the germline V gene, CDR1 is MRHNA and CDR2 is SNTAGT. CDR3 size: 19 residues. V was trimmed by 7 bases and J by 2 bases, leaving 30 bases between them. The CDR3 DNA is TGTGCCAGCATTGGTGGTGGAGAGGGGGGGCTAAACCCTCCCTACGAGCAGTACTTC. The encoded protein is CASIGGGEGGLNPPYEQYF.

This chain connects TRBV7-9 to TRBJ1-1; the D is unclear. Trimming shortened V by 0 bases and J by 1 base, and 6 bases separated the two germline ends. CDR1 and CDR2 from the germline V gene are SEHNR and FQNEAQ (reference sequence). This CDR3 has 14 amino acids. The CDR3 loop reads CASSLAPGNTEAFF. In nucleotides, the CDR3 is TGTGCCAGCAGCTTAGCTCCGGGGAACACTGAAGCTTTCTTT.

This clone was picked up a small number of times. This CDR3 reads CASSPGQGFFEKLFF. The CDR3 DNA reads TGTGCCAGCAGTCCGGGACAGGGATTTTTTGAAAAACTGTTTTTT. The genes are TRBV27 and TRBJ1-4, with 9 bases lining up with TRBD1. CDR3 length equals 15 residues. Germline V gene data show CDR1 as MNHEY and CDR2 as SMNVEV (reference sequence). V lost 5 bases, J lost 7 bases, and 8 bases stayed unmatched.

This chain uses TRBV4-2 with TRBJ1-1; 8 positions match TRBD1. The CDR3 has 16 residues. Looked up from germline, CDR1 is LGHNA and CDR2 is YNFKEQ. V trimming: 3 bases; J trimming: 11 bases; junction bases outside the gene matches: 17. CDR3 sequence reads: CASSQIARTGRRGAFF. The CDR3, as DNA: TGTGCCAGCAGCCAGATCGCCAGGACAGGGCGACGAGGCGCTTTCTTT.

This clone is a singleton in its sample. The chain links TRBV18 to TRBJ2-1, with D possibly matching TRBD2 (6 bases). The CDR3 sequence is 14 residues long. Trimming took 11 bases from V and 7 from J, leaving 21 bases between them. Germline V gives CDR1 KGHSH, CDR2 LQKENI. The CDR3 DNA reads TGTGCCGCCAATGCCGGTCCCGCGGGGAATGAGCAGTTCTTC. Its translation is CAANAGPAGNEQFF.

This clone has a handful of counts. This chain connects TRBV5-1 to TRBJ2-7; TRBD2 matches 10 bases. This CDR3 has 14 residues. The trim removed 5 bases at V and 6 bases at J, leaving 8 bases unmatched. The germline V gene encodes CDR1 SGHRS and CDR2 YFSETQ. For the CDR3, the DNA is TGCGCCAGCAGTGTTCCTAGCGGGAGTAGCGAGCAGTACTTC. Amino acids: CASSVPSGSSEQYF.

Details on this clone: The junction shows a germline mismatch at one end, possibly a read error. In the same sample, other DNA sequences code for this CDR3. V and J are TRBV18 and TRBJ1-1; D is possibly TRBD1 (5 bases). Looked up from germline, CDR1 is KGHSH and CDR2 is LQKENI. The CDR3 loop spans 14 amino acids. In nucleotides, the CDR3 is TGTGCCAGCTCACCTCAGGGCCCGCACACTGAAGCTTTCTTC. It encodes CASSPQGPHTEAFF.

The chain combines TRBV7-3 with TRBJ2-1, with 7 bases lining up with TRBD1. CDR1 SGHTA and CDR2 FQGTGA come from the germline V gene. This CDR3 is built from 15 residues. V lost 2 bases, J lost 2 bases, and 3 bases stayed unmatched. CDR3 region: CASSLQGVPYNEQFF. In DNA form, the CDR3 reads TGTGCCAGCAGCTTACAGGGGGTCCCCTACAATGAGCAGTTCTTC.

This chain connects TRBV5-1 to TRBJ2-5; the D gene is possibly TRBD1 (5 bases). V lost 1 base, J lost 2 bases, and 9 bases lay in between. This CDR3 is built from 14 residues. Germline CDR1 and CDR2: SGHRS and YFSETQ. In DNA form, the CDR3 reads TGCGCCAGCAGCTTGTTGGGGCAACAAGAGACCCAGTACTTC. Translating gives CASSLLGQQETQYF.

The rearrangement joins TRBV19 to TRBJ2-5; tentative D call: TRBD1 (6 bases). Germline V lookup: CDR1 LNHDA, CDR2 SQIVND (reference sequence). CDR3 length equals 14 residues. Between the trimmed V and J ends, which lost 4 bases and 4 bases, there was a span of 13 bases. The CDR3 sequence is CASSTRTAIETQYF. The CDR3 DNA sequence: TGTGCCAGTAGTACCCGGACAGCAATAGAGACCCAGTACTTC.

The chain joins TRBV18 to TRBJ1-5, with TRBD1 matching 8 bases. The ends lost 6 bases at V and 5 bases at J; junction bases unmatched: 3. The germline CDR1 and CDR2 sequences are KGHSH and LQKENI. This CDR3 has 13 residues. In nucleotides, the CDR3 is TGTGCCAGCTCGCAGGACAGGGATCAGCCCCAGCATTTT. It translates to CASSQDRDQPQHF.

The V call is TRBV2, the J call TRBJ2-5; D possibly corresponds to TRBD2 (6 bases). Trimming took off 7 bases at V and 5 bases at J, with 26 bases between the two ends. CDR1 and CDR2 (germline): SNHLY, FYNNEI. The CDR3 sequence is 17 residues long. In nucleotides, the CDR3 is TGTGCCAGCATAACAAGTCGCGCAGCGGGCCCTAGGGAGACCCAGTACTTC. Its translation: CASITSRAAGPRETQYF.

V usage is TRBV5-1 and J usage is TRBJ1-1; 12 nucleotides line up with TRBD1. With V trimmed by 4 bases and J by 4 bases, 8 bases remained unmatched. CDR1 is SGHRS and CDR2 is YFSETQ in the germline V gene. The CDR3 length is 16 residues. CDR3 in DNA: TGCGCCAGCAGCCGGGGGACAGGGGGCGCAGGCACTGAAGCTTTCTTT. This encodes CASSRGTGGAGTEAFF.

The chain links TRBV4-1 to TRBJ1-5; a weak D match, TRBD1 (6 bases). This CDR3 comprises 13 residues. Per the germline V gene, CDR1 is MGHRA and CDR2 is YSYEKL. Trimming removed 0 bases from V and 7 bases from J, with 7 bases in between. The CDR3 nucleotides are TGCGCCAGCAGCCAAGAAGGGGGACAGCCCCAGCATTTT. It is translated as CASSQEGGQPQHF.

This clone was detected once. The rearrangement uses TRBV19 and TRBJ1-1; the match to TRBD1 covers 8 bases. Germline CDR1 reads LNHDA; CDR2 reads SQIVND (reference sequence). This CDR3 is built from 16 residues. V was clipped by 3 bases and J by 0 bases; unmatched bases: 6. The CDR3 region has the DNA TGTGCCAGTAGTATGGGGACAGGTGTCATGAACACTGAAGCTTTCTTT. Translated, it gives CASSMGTGVMNTEAFF.

This clone has only one observation. The chain links TRBV6-1 to TRBJ2-1; perhaps TRBD1 as D (5 bases). The CDR3 totals 15 residues. Germline CDR1 MNHNS, CDR2 SASEGT. V was shortened by 2 bases and J by 5 bases, with 13 bases between the two germline ends. CDR3 loop: CASSEQGSLNNEQFF. The CDR3 DNA reads TGTGCCAGCAGTGAACAGGGCAGCTTAAACAATGAGCAGTTCTTC.

The J gene is TRBJ2-1, the V gene TRBV21-1; the DNA was not used to check the table's D call, TRBD1. TRBV21-1 is termed a pseudogene. This CDR3 region has 16 residues. CDR3: CASSEPQVRPYNEQFF. CDR3 nucleotide sequence: TGTGCCAGCAGCGAACCCCAGGTGAGACCCTACAATGAGCAGTTCTTC.

This chain joins TRBV19 and TRBJ1-5, with 8 bases aligning to TRBD1. The CDR3 totals 16 residues. Losses at the gene ends were 6 bases for V and 0 bases for J; bases not matched to a gene: 7. The germline V gene encodes CDR1 LNHDA and CDR2 SQIVND (reference sequence). For the CDR3, the DNA is TGTGCCAGTAGGAATACAGGGGGAAATAGCAATCAGCCCCAGCATTTT. It specifies CASRNTGGNSNQPQHF. Full variable domain (remainder filled in from reference TRBV19 and TRBJ1-5): DGGITQSPKYLFRKEGQNVTLSCEQNLNHDAMYWYRQDPGQGLRLIYYSQIVNDFQKGDIAEGYSVSREKKESFPLTVTSAQKNPTAFYLCASRNTGGNSNQPQHFGDGTRLSIL.

The gene calls are TRBV27 and TRBJ1-4; D might be TRBD1 (6 bases). Germline V lookup: CDR1 MNHEY, CDR2 SMNVEV (reference sequence). The CDR3 runs to 14 residues. Trimming stripped 6 bases from V and 8 bases from J, with 16 bases between. CDR3 sequence (DNA): TGTGCCAGCAGCCAGGGGACGGTTGGGGAAAAACTGTTTTTT. It yields the protein CASSQGTVGEKLFF.